This T cell receptor beta chain was identified in a study of early T cells in non-severe SARS-CoV-2 infection. Study background: Bulk RNA taken from unsorted whole blood was sequenced, leaving chains unpaired.

Individual cDNA molecules were tagged with unique molecular identifiers. Each CDR3 protein gets one entry after TCRdb re-called the 5' RACE reads with MiXCR. The sample comprises tens of thousands of distinct CDR3 sequences, approximately 13% of which are singletons, and approximately 6.1% rests with the top ten. This CDR3 spans 15 amino acids. Germline values: CDR1 SGHNT, CDR2 YYREEE (reference sequence). V gave up 4 bases and J gave up 3 bases, with 16 bases separating them. Ten or more counts support this clonotype. This sequence joins TRBV5-4 and TRBJ1-2, with D uncertain. This clonotype was obtained from an adult who was a healthcare worker with PCR-confirmed SARS-CoV-2 infection or an uninfected control (not recorded which). Sequencing was carried out using whole blood. The DNA for the CDR3 is TGTGCCAGCAGCCCCCCCGAGGTAGGGTACTATGGCTACACCTTC. It specifies CASSPPEVGYYGYTF. The full variable domain, rest sourced from reference TRBV5-4 and TRBJ1-2, is ETGVTQSPTHLIKTRGQQVTLRCSSQSGHNTVSWYQQALGQGPQFIFQYYREEENGRGNFPPRFSGLQFPNYSSELNVNALELDDSALYLCASSPPEVGYYGYTFGSGTRLTVV.